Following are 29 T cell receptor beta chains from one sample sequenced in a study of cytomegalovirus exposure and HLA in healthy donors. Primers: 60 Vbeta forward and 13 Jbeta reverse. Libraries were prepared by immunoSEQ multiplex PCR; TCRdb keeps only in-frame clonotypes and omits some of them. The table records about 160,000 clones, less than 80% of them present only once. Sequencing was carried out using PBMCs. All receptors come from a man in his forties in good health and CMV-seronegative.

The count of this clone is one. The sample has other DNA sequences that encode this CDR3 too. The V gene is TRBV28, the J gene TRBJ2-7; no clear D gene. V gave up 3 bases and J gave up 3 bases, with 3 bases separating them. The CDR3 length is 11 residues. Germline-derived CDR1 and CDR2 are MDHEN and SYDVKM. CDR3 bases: TGTGCCAGCAGTTTCCTCTACGAGCAGTACTTC. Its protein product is CASSFLYEQYF. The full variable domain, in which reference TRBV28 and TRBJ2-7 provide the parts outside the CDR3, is DVKVTQSSRYLVKRTGEKVFLECVQDMDHENMFWYRQDPGLGLRLIYFSYDVKMKEKGDIPEGYSVSREKKERFSLILESASTNQTSMYLCASSFLYEQYFGPGTRLTVT.

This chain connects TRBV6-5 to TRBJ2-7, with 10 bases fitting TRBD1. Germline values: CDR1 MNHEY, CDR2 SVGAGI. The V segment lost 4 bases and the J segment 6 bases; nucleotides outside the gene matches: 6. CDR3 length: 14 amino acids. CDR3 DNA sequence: TGTGCCAGCAGTTCTACCAGGGACAGGGGCGAGCAGTACTTC. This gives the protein CASSSTRDRGEQYF.

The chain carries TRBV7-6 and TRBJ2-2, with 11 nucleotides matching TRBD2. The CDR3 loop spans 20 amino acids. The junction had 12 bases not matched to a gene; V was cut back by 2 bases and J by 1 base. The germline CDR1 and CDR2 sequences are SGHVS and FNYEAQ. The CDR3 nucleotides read TGTGCCAGCAGCTTATGGACAGTTATGGGACTAGCGGAGAACACCGGGGAGCTGTTTTTT. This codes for CASSLWTVMGLAENTGELFF.

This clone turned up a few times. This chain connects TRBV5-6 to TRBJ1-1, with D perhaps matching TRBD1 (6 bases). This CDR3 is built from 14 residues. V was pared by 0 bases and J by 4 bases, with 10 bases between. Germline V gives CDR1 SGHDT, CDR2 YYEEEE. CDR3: CASSLGQGLTEAFF. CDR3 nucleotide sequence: TGTGCCAGCAGCTTGGGGCAGGGGCTCACTGAAGCTTTCTTT.

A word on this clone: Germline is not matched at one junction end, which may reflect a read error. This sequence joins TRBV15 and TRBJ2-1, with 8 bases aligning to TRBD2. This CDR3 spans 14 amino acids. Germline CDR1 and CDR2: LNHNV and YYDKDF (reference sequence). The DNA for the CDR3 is TGTACCACCAGCAGAGACAGCGGGAGCTATGAGCAGTTCTTC. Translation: CTTSRDSGSYEQFF.

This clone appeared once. This CDR3 is CASSQAGTGHIYEQYF. The CDR3 DNA reads TGTGCCAGCAGCCAGGCCGGGACAGGACACATCTACGAGCAGTACTTC. The V and J genes are TRBV14 and TRBJ2-7; TRBD1 agrees at 8 bases. The CDR3 has 16 residues. The V and J ends lost 3 bases and 3 bases, in that order; junction bases with no gene match: 10. Looked up from germline, CDR1 is SGHDN and CDR2 is FVKESK.

As DNA, the CDR3 is TGTGCCTCCCACCGGGGGCGTGATAGGAGATTGACTAGCGGACTAAGCACAGATACGCAGTATTTT. It yields the protein CASHRGRDRRLTSGLSTDTQYF. The rearrangement joins TRBV28 to TRBJ2-3; 9 nucleotides align to TRBD2. Germline CDR1 reads MDHEN; CDR2 reads SYDVKM. The CDR3 sequence is 22 residues long. V gave up 11 bases and J gave up 0 bases; unmatched junction bases: 30.

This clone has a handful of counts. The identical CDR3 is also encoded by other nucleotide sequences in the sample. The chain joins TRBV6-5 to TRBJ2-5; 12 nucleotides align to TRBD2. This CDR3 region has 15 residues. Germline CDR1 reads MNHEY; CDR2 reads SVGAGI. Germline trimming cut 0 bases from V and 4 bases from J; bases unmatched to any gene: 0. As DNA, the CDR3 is TGTGCCAGCAGTTACTCGACTAGCGGGAGAGAGACCCAGTACTTC. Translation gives CASSYSTSGRETQYF.

This chain's CDR3 is CASSLGQSTNEKLFF. The CDR3 DNA reads as TGTGCCAGCAGCTTGGGACAGTCAACTAATGAAAAACTGTTTTTT. The chain uses TRBV7-9 and TRBJ1-4; 7 bases are a match to TRBD1. Germline V CDR1 and CDR2: SEHNR, FQNEAQ (reference sequence). The V segment lost 3 bases and the J segment 0 bases; nucleotides outside the gene matches: 1. This CDR3 is 15 amino acids long.

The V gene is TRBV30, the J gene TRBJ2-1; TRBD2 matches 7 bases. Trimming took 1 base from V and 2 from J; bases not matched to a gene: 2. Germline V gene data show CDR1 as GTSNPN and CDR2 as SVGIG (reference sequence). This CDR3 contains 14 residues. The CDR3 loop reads CAWSGGTTYNEQFF. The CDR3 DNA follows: TGTGCCTGGAGTGGAGGGACTACCTACAATGAGCAGTTCTTC. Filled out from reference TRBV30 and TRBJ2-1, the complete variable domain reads SQTIHQWPATLVQPVGSPLSLECTVEGTSNPNLYWYRQAAGRGLQLLFYSVGIGQISSEVPQNLSASRPQDRQFILSSKKLLLSDSGFYLCAWSGGTTYNEQFFGPGTRLTVL.

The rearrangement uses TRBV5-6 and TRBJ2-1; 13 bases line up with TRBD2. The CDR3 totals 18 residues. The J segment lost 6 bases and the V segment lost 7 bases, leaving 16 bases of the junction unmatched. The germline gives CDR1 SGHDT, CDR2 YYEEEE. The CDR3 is CASDLVSTSGRARNEQFF. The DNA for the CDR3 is TGTGCCAGCGACCTTGTCAGTACTAGCGGGAGGGCCCGCAATGAGCAGTTCTTC.

CDR3 sequence: CASSLQGPDTQYF. The CDR3 DNA sequence: TGTGCCAGCAGCTTACAGGGCCCAGATACGCAGTATTTT. V gene TRBV5-6 combines with J gene TRBJ2-3; D is perhaps TRBD1 (6 bases). The CDR3 consists of 13 residues. Trimming took off 2 bases at V and 4 bases at J, with 8 bases between the two ends. The germline gives CDR1 SGHDT, CDR2 YYEEEE.

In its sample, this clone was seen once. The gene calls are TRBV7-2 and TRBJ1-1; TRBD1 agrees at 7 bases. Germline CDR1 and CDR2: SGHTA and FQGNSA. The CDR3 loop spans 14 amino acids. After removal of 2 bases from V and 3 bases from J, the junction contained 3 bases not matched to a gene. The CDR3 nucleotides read TGTGCCAGCAGCTTAACCAGGGGGGACACTGAAGCTTTCTTT. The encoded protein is CASSLTRGDTEAFF.

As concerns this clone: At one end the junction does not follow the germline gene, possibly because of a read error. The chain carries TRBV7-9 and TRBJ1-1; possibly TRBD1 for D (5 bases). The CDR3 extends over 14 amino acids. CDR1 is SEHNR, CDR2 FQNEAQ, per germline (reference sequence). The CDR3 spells CSSSLAQENTEAFF. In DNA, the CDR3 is TGTTCCAGCAGCTTAGCACAGGAGAACACTGAAGCTTTCTTT. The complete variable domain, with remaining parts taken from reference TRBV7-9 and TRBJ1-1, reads DTGVSQNPRHKITKRGQNVTFRCDPISEHNRLYWYRQTLGQGPEFLTYFQNEAQLEKSRLLSDRFSAERPKGSFSTLEIQRTEQGDSAMYLCSSSLAQENTEAFFGQGTRLTVV.

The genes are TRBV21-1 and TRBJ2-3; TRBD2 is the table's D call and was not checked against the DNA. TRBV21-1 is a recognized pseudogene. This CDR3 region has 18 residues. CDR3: CASSKECWLAGESDTQYF. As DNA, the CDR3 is TGTGCCAGCAGCAAAGAGTGTTGGCTAGCGGGAGAAAGCGATACGCAGTATTTT.

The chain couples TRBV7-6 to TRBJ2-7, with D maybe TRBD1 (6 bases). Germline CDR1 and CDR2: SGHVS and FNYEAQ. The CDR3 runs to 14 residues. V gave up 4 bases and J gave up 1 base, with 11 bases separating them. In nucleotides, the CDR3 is TGTGCCAGCAGCTCAGGACAGCTTTCCTACGAGCAGTACTTC. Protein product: CASSSGQLSYEQYF.

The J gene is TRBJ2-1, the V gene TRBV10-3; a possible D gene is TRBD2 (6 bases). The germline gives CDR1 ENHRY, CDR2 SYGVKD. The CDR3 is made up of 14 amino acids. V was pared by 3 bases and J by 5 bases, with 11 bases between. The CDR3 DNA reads TGTGCCATCAGTGACGGGAGTGTGAACAATGAGCAGTTCTTC. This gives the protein CAISDGSVNNEQFF.

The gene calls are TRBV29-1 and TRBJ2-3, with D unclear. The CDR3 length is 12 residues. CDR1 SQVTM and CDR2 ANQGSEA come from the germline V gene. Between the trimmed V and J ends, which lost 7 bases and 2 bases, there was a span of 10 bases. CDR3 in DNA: TGCAGCGATGCCGGGTCCACAGATACGCAGTATTTT. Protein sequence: CSDAGSTDTQYF.

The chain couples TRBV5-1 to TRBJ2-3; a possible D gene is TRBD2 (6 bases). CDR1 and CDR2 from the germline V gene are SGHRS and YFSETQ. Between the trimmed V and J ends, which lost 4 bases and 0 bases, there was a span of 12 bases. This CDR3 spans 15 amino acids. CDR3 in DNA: TGCGCCAGCAGCACGGGACTGAAGAGCACAGATACGCAGTATTTT. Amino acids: CASSTGLKSTDTQYF.

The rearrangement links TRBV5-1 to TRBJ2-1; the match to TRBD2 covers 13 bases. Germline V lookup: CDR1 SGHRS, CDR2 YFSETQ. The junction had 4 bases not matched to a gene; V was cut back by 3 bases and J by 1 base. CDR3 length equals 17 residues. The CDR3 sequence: CASSSTSGRVSYNEQFF. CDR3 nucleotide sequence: TGCGCCAGCAGCTCAACTAGCGGGAGGGTGTCCTACAATGAGCAGTTCTTC.

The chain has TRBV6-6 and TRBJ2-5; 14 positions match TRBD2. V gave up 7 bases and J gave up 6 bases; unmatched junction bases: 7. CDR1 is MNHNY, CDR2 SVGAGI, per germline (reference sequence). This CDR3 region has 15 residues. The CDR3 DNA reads TGTGCCAGCACCGGGACTAGCGGGAGTCACAAGACCCAGTACTTC. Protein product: CASTGTSGSHKTQYF.

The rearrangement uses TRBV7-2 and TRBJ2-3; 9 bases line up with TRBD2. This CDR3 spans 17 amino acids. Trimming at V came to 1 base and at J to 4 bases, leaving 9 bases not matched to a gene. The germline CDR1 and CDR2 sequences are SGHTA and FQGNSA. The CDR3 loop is CASSLVSPGLAADTQYF. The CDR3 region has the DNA TGTGCCAGCAGCTTAGTTAGTCCGGGACTAGCCGCAGATACGCAGTATTTT.

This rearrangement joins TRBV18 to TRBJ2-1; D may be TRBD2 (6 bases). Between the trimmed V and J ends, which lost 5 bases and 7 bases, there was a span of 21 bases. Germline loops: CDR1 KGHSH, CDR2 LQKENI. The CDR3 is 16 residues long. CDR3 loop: CASSTGAVRDSNEQFF. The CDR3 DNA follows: TGTGCCAGCTCAACTGGGGCCGTTCGGGACTCGAATGAGCAGTTCTTC.

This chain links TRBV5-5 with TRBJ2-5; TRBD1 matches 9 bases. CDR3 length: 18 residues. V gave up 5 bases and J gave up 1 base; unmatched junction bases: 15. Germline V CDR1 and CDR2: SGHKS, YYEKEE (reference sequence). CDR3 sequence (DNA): TGTGCCAGCAGTTTCTATCTCCGGGACAGGGTTATCCAAGAGACCCAGTACTTC. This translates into CASSFYLRDRVIQETQYF.

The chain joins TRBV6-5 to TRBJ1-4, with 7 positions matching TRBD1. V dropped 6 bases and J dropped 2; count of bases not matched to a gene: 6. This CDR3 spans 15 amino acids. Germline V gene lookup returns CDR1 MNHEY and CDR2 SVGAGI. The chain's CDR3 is CASSRMGQTNEKLFF. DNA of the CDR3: TGTGCCAGCAGCCGAATGGGACAGACTAATGAAAAACTGTTTTTT.

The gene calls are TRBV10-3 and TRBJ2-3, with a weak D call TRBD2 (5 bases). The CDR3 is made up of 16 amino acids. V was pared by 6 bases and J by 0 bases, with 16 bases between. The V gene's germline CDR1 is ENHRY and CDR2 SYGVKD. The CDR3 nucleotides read TGTGCCATCAGGCCGGGATCAGCGCTAAGCACAGATACGCAGTATTTT. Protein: CAIRPGSALSTDTQYF.

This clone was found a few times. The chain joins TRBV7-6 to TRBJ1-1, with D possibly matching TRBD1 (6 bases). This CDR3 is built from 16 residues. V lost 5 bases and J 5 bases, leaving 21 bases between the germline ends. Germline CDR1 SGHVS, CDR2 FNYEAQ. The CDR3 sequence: CASSPRTDQSRTEAFF. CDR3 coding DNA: TGTGCCAGCAGCCCTCGGACAGACCAAAGCAGGACTGAAGCTTTCTTT.

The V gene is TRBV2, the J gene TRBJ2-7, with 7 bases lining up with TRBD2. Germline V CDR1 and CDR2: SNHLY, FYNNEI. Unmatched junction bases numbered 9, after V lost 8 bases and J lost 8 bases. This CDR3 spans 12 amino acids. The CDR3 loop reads CASAGEGVKQYF. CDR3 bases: TGTGCCAGCGCGGGGGAGGGTGTAAAGCAGTACTTC.

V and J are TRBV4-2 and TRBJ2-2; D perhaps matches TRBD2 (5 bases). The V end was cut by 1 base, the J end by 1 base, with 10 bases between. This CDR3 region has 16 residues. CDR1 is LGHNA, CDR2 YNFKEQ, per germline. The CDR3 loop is CASSQGVGGNTGELFF. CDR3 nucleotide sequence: TGTGCCAGCAGCCAAGGGGTTGGAGGGAACACCGGGGAGCTGTTTTTT.